This T cell receptor (beta chain) originates from a study of Ad26.COV2.S vaccination and SARS-CoV-2 variants (dated by TCRdb to the early 2020s). Background on the whole study: Vaccine-arm donors came from COV1001, a multicentre, randomized, double-blind, placebo-controlled phase I-IIa trial of Ad26.COV2.S in healthy adults. A total of some 30 samples were included in the TCR-sequenced set, comprising some 20 Ad26.COV2.S vaccine recipients, 5 placebo recipients and 8 SARS-CoV-2 convalescent individuals. Trial participants were randomized into five groups of five: low-dose or high-dose Ad26.COV2.S given once or twice, or placebo on both occasions. Sequencing of the TCRbeta repertoire served to evaluate the specificity and breadth of SARS-CoV-2-reactive T cell receptors following Ad26.COV2.S vaccination. Investigators remained blinded to trial group allocation during experiments and outcome assessment. Ad26.COV2.S was administered intramuscularly at 5 x 10^10 or 1 x 10^11 viral particles, either as a single shot or as two shots given 56 days apart.

Trimming removed 4 bases from V and 1 base from J; the gene matches leave 11 bases unexplained. CDR1 and CDR2, looked up from the germline V gene, are KGHDR and SFDVKD. Including cysteine and phenylalanine, the CDR3 has 18 amino acids. Here the CDR3 DNA is all that survives: 54 bases in frame from base 1. The study at large found these results: The study lacked the statistical power to compare responses across vaccine doses or regimens. After vaccination, substantial breadth of spike-specific CD8+ and CD4+ T cell responses was reported. The authors noted that the TCR breadth and depth analyses may have underestimated total T cell responses. Vaccine and placebo recipients had comparable non-spike TCR breadth, which fits with the vaccine containing only spike. Spike-specific TCR breadth was higher in Ad26.COV2.S recipients than in placebo recipients (P = 0.0014).

In the paper's terms, the treatment or condition label means: roughly 19 received Ad26.COV2.S at low or high dose, single or two shots; about 5 received placebo; per-sample allocation not given. Repertoires of vaccine and placebo recipients were sequenced from samples taken on day 63 after the first injection. Cohort 1b enrolled about two dozen adults aged 18-55 years at a single site in Boston, USA, between 29 July and 7 August 2020. Ad26.COV2.S was a replication-incompetent adenovirus type 26 vector that expressed a prefusion-stabilized SARS-CoV-2 spike protein derived from the original Wuhan strain. Turning to this clone: The clone's antigen remains unknown. No base quality values were provided; no much bigger clone lies one nucleotide off.

The immunoSEQ Assay was used to sequence TCRbeta CDR3 regions. After extraction, genomic DNA underwent amplification by bias-controlled multiplex PCR, followed by high-throughput sequencing. Per the original workflow: To quantify the absolute abundance of every unique TCRbeta CDR3 region, sequences were collapsed and filtered. T cell fraction was estimated by normalization of TCRbeta template counts to usable DNA, with usable DNA being measured through amplification of reference genes present in all nucleated cells. Repertoire TCRs were annotated as SARS-CoV-2-specific by exact matching of V gene, CDR3 amino acid sequence and J gene to a known reactive TCR set. The reference SARS-CoV-2 TCR set was obtained from MIRA and was filtered for enrichment in COVID-19-positive ImmuneCODE repertoires, whereby public or cross-reactive TCRs were removed. Drawing on the MIRA antigens, annotated TCRs were analysed further at the level of specific ORF or position within ORF. Depth was the summed frequency of annotated unique rearrangements, while breadth was defined as annotated unique rearrangements over total unique productive rearrangements. Group comparisons of TCR breadth used two-sided Wilcoxon rank-sum tests. TCRdb mirrors the immuneACCESS table, restricted to in-frame sequences. Some clones are absent from its copies; in checked studies, under half trace to an unresolved V gene, and the reason for the others is unknown. From that table come the V and J calls and clone size; the DNA was used to work out D and trimming. The sample table lists about 350,000 clones, about 85% of them with a count of one. In total, the top ten clones hold about 3.3% of the sample.

The TCR sequence derives from a person aged 18-65 years who received the Ad26.COV2.S COVID-19 vaccine or a placebo. Sequencing used peripheral blood, obtained in a trial of Ad26.COV2.S vaccine versus placebo. The rearrangement combines TRBV24-1 with TRBJ2-5; TRBD2 lines up with 10 middle nucleotides. The CDR3 loop reads CATSDPGASGGSQETQYF. The nucleotide sequence reads as follows: TGTGCCACCAGTGACCCAGGGGCTAGCGGGGGCAGCCAAGAGACCCAGTACTTC.